What follows is one T cell receptor (beta chain) and its context. Its antigen has not been determined. One base away there is no much larger clone; base qualities are not given. This specimen belongs to a study of cytomegalovirus exposure and HLA in healthy donors listed by TCRdb under 2017. About the investigation overall: According to an earlier analysis of 550 to 750 of the donors, roughly 180 million T cells yielded 117 million unique TCR beta sequences and more than 250 Gb of sequence data. Across some 400 genotyped donors of the cohort, an average of roughly 250,000 unique TCR beta nucleotide sequences per donor were sequenced, and roughly 20% of those sequences were non-productive. Roughly 300 gigabases of sequencing data and approximately 92 million unique TCR sequences made up an early release that covered 500 to 700 HLA-typed donors. The number of typed donors differed by locus: about 620-640 for A, B, C, DRB1 and DQB1; 522 for DQA1; around 610 for DPA1; and about 470 for DPB1. In a later genetic analysis, genome-wide SNP genotypes for about 55% of the roughly 670 donors were used, and that subset was treated as a discovery cohort. All discovery cohort repertoires had been generated on a single sequencing platform. Donor age, sex, ethnicity and CMV serostatus were collected together with the repertoire data. The study profiled the T cell repertoires of 500 to 800 subjects by immunosequencing and related them to cytomegalovirus serostatus. Of the roughly 400 genotyped donors, approximately 81% were placed in the genetic ancestry cluster associated with self-reported Caucasian donors. The study was designed to test whether signatures of past pathogen exposure could be identified by cataloging public T cell receptors. In addition to the first cohort of 666 subjects, a separate validation cohort of about 120 different subjects was used. Four to six DR-DQ haplotypes were handled as single units for association and clustering, since linkage in the cohort was strong. In the later analysis, no new phenotypic data were used to find candidate immune exposures; instead, reliance was placed on TCR beta sequences and their occurrence across donors. In a later analysis, previously published TCR beta repertoires from more than 500 donors were re-analyzed and high-resolution HLA genotyping was added so that TCR occurrence patterns could be studied. To decide whether each TCR beta V gene segment behaved as functional or pseudogenic, an earlier analysis of several hundred of the donors relied on high-throughput TCR beta sequencing. High-throughput TCR immunosequencing, statistical association of individual TCRs with disease status, and machine learning were combined to predict cytomegalovirus infection status. HLA typing covered class I and class II loci at four-digit resolution. What the work shows at the level of the full study, not this receptor alone: The 87-base-pair reads could not distinguish some IMGT-functional V segments, including TRBV6-2 and TRBV6-3, so those segments were excluded. A group of highly shared sequence variants was considered likely to be a technical artifact of the sequencing pipeline. The earlier analysis of approximately 590 of the donors excluded around 17 rarely observed V segments, including chromosome 9 orphons, because counts were too low. The authors suggested that the approach could potentially be generalized to other disease states and immunological phenotypes. In both the original and validation cohorts, the classifier was reported to diagnose cytomegalovirus status with high specificity and sensitivity. This cohort had only TCR beta chains sequenced, and the lack of alpha or paired-chain data limited which features could be detected. A total of roughly 160 TCR beta chains were listed by the study as associated with cytomegalovirus. At a false discovery rate of 0.05, a later analysis linked some 18,000 TCR beta sequences to specific HLA alleles. A further reported finding was that TCR beta sequences accurately predicted the HLA-A and HLA-B alleles for most subjects in the first cohort. In a later analysis, most CMV-associated TCR beta chains were found to appear HLA-restricted, with HLA associations seemingly driven largely by CMV exposure. In a later analysis, HLA-associated TCR beta chains were found to be more clonally expanded and to have lower generation probabilities than equally common non-associated chains. In a later analysis, several top co-occurrence clusters were reported to appear linked to parvovirus B19, influenza, CMV and Epstein-Barr virus. When HLA alleles, especially DR and DQ, strongly co-occurred, attributing TCR associations to individual alleles was difficult. A later analysis found that TCR association rates varied across HLA loci, with DRB1 alleles showing the most associated TCRs and HLA-C alleles the fewest. Because some donors lacked HLA typing at each locus, the association tests relied only on the typed subset. Sequencing depth was assumed to be roughly uniform across donors in the presence/absence analyses, though that assumption may not hold. Linkage disequilibrium might explain the correlated functional status among segregating V segments, but an unknown experimental factor could not be excluded. In vitro tests confirmed that three of the cytomegalovirus-associated TCR beta chains recognize cytomegalovirus antigens. In a later genetic analysis, a missense DCLRE1C variant was associated with V-gene and J-gene trimming of TCR beta chains, and the association was replicated in an independent cohort. While some public TCRs were present in many individuals, most TCR sequences turned up only very rarely across donors. In a later genetic analysis, fewer N-insertions in productive TCRs were reported among donors in an Asian-associated ancestry cluster than the roughly 700-donor mean. An earlier analysis of approximately 590 of the donors showed that most TCR beta V segments appeared in productive rearrangements either about 87% or about 30% of the time, which broadly matched IMGT annotations. Immune exposure information for the cohort was limited to CMV serostatus.

The library was prepared using the immunoSEQ multiplex PCR assay. A mixture of 60 forward primers for TCR Vbeta segments and 13 reverse primers for TCR Jbeta segments was used in the multiplex PCR. The CDR3 region of rearranged TCR beta genes was amplified from genomic DNA by a multiplex PCR assay. On the Illumina HiSeq System, the amplified TCR beta libraries were sequenced as 87-base-pair reads. On the study's bioinformatics: Across the 640 or so repertoires, a later analysis counted around 80 million unique TCR beta chains, roughly 11 million of which were shared by at least two donors. Raw reads were error-corrected and collapsed into unique sequences by a nearest-neighbor algorithm in which closely related sequences were merged to remove PCR and sequencing errors. To assign V, D and J gene segments, CDR3 sequences were aligned to IMGT reference sequences. For a sequence to be retained, a match of at least six nucleotides to both a V gene segment and a J gene segment was required. A rearrangement counted as productive if the CDR3 had no stop codons and remained in frame with V and J, and every other rearrangement counted as non-productive. Following IMGT convention, CDR3 was defined as the stretch from the second conserved V-encoded cysteine up to the conserved J-encoded phenylalanine. The earlier analysis of roughly 590 of the donors excluded sequences that lacked an unambiguous match to a single V gene segment. In an earlier analysis of about 590 of the donors, a V segment was called functional when productive rearrangements were above 56.7%, and segregating when the standard deviation between donors exceeded 5%. A statistical classification framework was built for diagnosing cytomegalovirus status from the catalog of TCR beta chain sequences. In a later analysis, V and J genes were assigned by comparing TCR nucleotide sequences against IMGT/GENE-DB human TR gene sequences. Using the TCRdist pipeline, a later analysis assigned CDR3 sequences along with most-parsimonious VDJ recombination scenarios. In a later analysis, every TCR beta chain was defined by the combination of its CDR3 amino acid sequence and its V-gene family, and reads without a unique V-gene family were dropped. As a way to deal with suspected cross-contamination and a sequencing artifact, a later analysis dropped more than 500 nucleotide sequences that were highly shared and had low generation probability. For each public chain, a later analysis derived a clonal expansion index from normalized ranks of inferred template counts within each repertoire. In a later analysis, generation probabilities were computed using a VDJ recombination model fitted to out-of-frame rearrangements, and the results were checked against IGoR. A later analysis scored TCR-TCR, TCR-HLA and TCR-CMV co-occurrence with hypergeometric tests, applying a repertoire-size bias correction to TCR pairs. False discovery rates were estimated in a later analysis by permuting HLA or CMV assignments 20 times. In a later analysis, co-occurring TCRs were grouped with DBSCAN, and TCRdist sequence similarity was added when clustering was performed within HLA-allele-positive subsets. Repertoires with fewer than 30,000 or more than 120,000 public chains, plus five repertoires with anomalous nucleotide sharing, were excluded from co-occurrence clustering. TCRdb holds this immuneACCESS table with in-frame rearrangements only. Some clones are missing; in checked studies, unresolved V genes explain under half, and the rest has no known cause. The V and J calls and clone size were taken over from that table, and D and trimming were inferred from the DNA. This sample lists about 150,000 clones; about 76% were detected once. The ten top clones hold 3.5% to 5% of the sample.

CDR1 SNHLY and CDR2 FYNNEI are derived from the germline V gene. From its cysteine to its phenylalanine, the CDR3 spans 13 amino acids. Only the CDR3 portion is preserved as DNA: 39 bases, with reading frame beginning at the first base. V is pruned by 8 bases and J by 3 bases, leaving 3 bases of the junction without a gene match. In total, fewer than 750 healthy bone marrow donors made up the cohort. At the time of sampling, all cohort members were nominally healthy, though unrecorded immune exposures were likely present. The donor was CMV seronegative and was included in the group of hundreds of seronegative cohort members. A peripheral blood sample was collected from each donor, and TCR beta sequencing was performed on peripheral blood mononuclear cells. The Qiagen DNeasy Blood Extraction Kit was used to extract genomic DNA from the blood cell samples.

The specimen was PBMCs. This TCR derives from a male donor in good health and CMV-seronegative. The V gene is TRBV2 and the J gene is TRBJ2-1, with 8 bases in between that match TRBD1. The CDR3 has the sequence CASQGQGYNEQFF. Here is the DNA: TGTGCCAGCCAAGGACAGGGCTACAATGAGCAGTTCTTC. Full variable domain (CDR3 extended with the reference TRBV2 and TRBJ2-1 proteins): EPEVTQTPSHQVTQMGQEVILRCVPISNHLYFYWYRQILGQKVEFLVSFYNNEISEKSEIFDDQFSVERPDGSNFTLKIRSTKLEDSAMYFCASQGQGYNEQFFGPGTRLTVL.